Listed below are T cell receptor beta chains from one sample, sequenced in a study of shared clonotypes between healthy human individuals. TCRdb's table, derived via immunoSEQ multiplex PCR, lists solely in-frame clones and lacks some. The data contain over 2 million clones, 90% to 95% of them seen just once; the ten biggest clones take up roughly 0.13%. The sample comprised naive CD4+ T cells sorted from blood. The receptor set was obtained from a man younger than 35 in good health. Each CDR3 is given with its conserved first and last residue. A D gene is named only where the DNA matches it firmly. The size entry is marked missing in some rows and otherwise reads once, few, many or a size class.

clone_size: -
d_call: -
v_call: TRBV7-4
j_call: TRBJ2-3
cdr3_aa: CASTLGQRGTDTQYF
cdr3_nt: TGTGCCAGCACCCTAGGACAGAGGGGGACAGATACGCAGTATTTT

clone_size: -
d_call: -
v_call: TRBV18
j_call: TRBJ1-5
cdr3_aa: CASSPQGPGPQHF
cdr3_nt: TGTGCCAGCTCACCTCAGGGTCCTGGGCCCCAGCATTTT

clone_size: -
d_call: TRBD1
v_call: TRBV2
j_call: TRBJ2-3
cdr3_aa: CASRQGGDTQYF
cdr3_nt: TGTGCCAGCAGACAGGGGGGTGATACGCAGTATTTT

clone_size: -
d_call: TRBD1
v_call: TRBV10-3
j_call: TRBJ1-2
cdr3_aa: CAISWDSRNYGYTF
cdr3_nt: TGTGCCATCAGTTGGGACAGCCGAAACTATGGCTACACCTTC

clone_size: -
d_call: -
v_call: TRBV6-5
j_call: TRBJ2-5
cdr3_aa: CASSYLAGVGTQYF
cdr3_nt: TGTGCCAGCAGTTACTTGGCAGGGGTTGGGACCCAGTACTTC

clone_size: once
d_call: -
v_call: TRBV6-5
j_call: TRBJ1-2
cdr3_aa: CATSYGTYGYTF
cdr3_nt: TGTGCCACCTCATATGGAACCTATGGCTACACCTTC

clone_size: -
d_call: -
v_call: TRBV28
j_call: TRBJ2-7
cdr3_aa: CASMGRGGIYEQYF
cdr3_nt: TGTGCCAGCATGGGGCGGGGTGGGATCTACGAGCAGTACTTC

clone_size: -
d_call: -
v_call: TRBV19
j_call: TRBJ2-7
cdr3_aa: CASSTTGTPNGEQYF
cdr3_nt: TGTGCCAGTAGTACCACCGGGACACCGAACGGCGAGCAGTACTTC

clone_size: -
d_call: -
v_call: TRBV5-4
j_call: TRBJ1-6
cdr3_aa: CASSLLPRGDSPLHF
cdr3_nt: TGTGCCAGCAGCTTGTTACCCCGGGGAGATTCACCCCTCCACTTT

clone_size: -
d_call: -
v_call: TRBV5-4
j_call: TRBJ2-6
cdr3_aa: CAGSWDSGANVLTF
cdr3_nt: TGTGCCGGATCCTGGGACTCTGGGGCCAACGTCCTGACTTTC

clone_size: -
d_call: -
v_call: TRBV2
j_call: TRBJ2-7
cdr3_aa: CASFSGKGTYEQYF
cdr3_nt: TGTGCCAGCTTCTCGGGGAAAGGGACCTACGAGCAGTACTTC

clone_size: -
d_call: -
v_call: TRBV10-3
j_call: TRBJ1-4
cdr3_aa: CAISAGSQFNEKLFF
cdr3_nt: TGTGCCATCAGTGCGGGATCACAGTTTAATGAAAAACTGTTTTTT

clone_size: -
d_call: -
v_call: TRBV7-2
j_call: TRBJ2-7
cdr3_aa: CASSIQRTYEQYF
cdr3_nt: TGTGCCAGCAGCATACAACGGACGTACGAGCAGTACTTC

clone_size: -
d_call: -
v_call: TRBV6-5
j_call: TRBJ1-2
cdr3_aa: CASSPEGGGYGYTF
cdr3_nt: TGTGCCAGCAGCCCCGAGGGAGGAGGCTATGGCTACACCTTC

clone_size: -
d_call: -
v_call: TRBV7-9
j_call: TRBJ2-7
cdr3_aa: CASSLQKNDREQYF
cdr3_nt: TGTGCCAGCAGCTTACAAAAAAACGACAGGGAGCAGTACTTC

clone_size: -
d_call: -
v_call: TRBV30
j_call: TRBJ2-2
cdr3_aa: CAWTPLLQRNTGELFF
cdr3_nt: TGTGCCTGGACTCCCTTACTGCAAAGGAACACCGGGGAGCTGTTTTTT

clone_size: -
d_call: TRBD1
v_call: TRBV7-9
j_call: TRBJ1-6
cdr3_aa: CASSQGAESSPLHF
cdr3_nt: TGTGCCAGCAGCCAGGGGGCGGAGAGCTCACCCCTCCACTTT

clone_size: -
d_call: -
v_call: TRBV5-1
j_call: TRBJ2-7
cdr3_aa: CASSLEGSSGYEQYF
cdr3_nt: TGCGCCAGCAGCTTGGAAGGGAGTTCGGGATACGAGCAGTACTTC

clone_size: once
d_call: -
v_call: TRBV5-4
j_call: TRBJ2-2
cdr3_aa: CASSLDRVNTGELFF
cdr3_nt: TGTGCCAGCAGCTTGGACAGAGTAAACACCGGGGAGCTGTTTTTT

clone_size: -
d_call: TRBD2
v_call: TRBV4-1
j_call: TRBJ2-3
cdr3_aa: CASSQTSGSTDTQYF
cdr3_nt: TGCGCCAGCAGCCAGACTAGCGGGAGTACAGATACGCAGTATTTT

clone_size: -
d_call: -
v_call: TRBV18
j_call: TRBJ2-7
cdr3_aa: CASSDLSGEQYF
cdr3_nt: TGTGCCAGCTCTGATCTATCAGGCGAGCAGTACTTC

clone_size: -
d_call: TRBD2
v_call: TRBV29-1
j_call: TRBJ2-3
cdr3_aa: CSVKREAGTDTQYF
cdr3_nt: TGCAGCGTTAAGCGGGAGGCGGGCACAGATACGCAGTATTTT

clone_size: -
d_call: TRBD1
v_call: TRBV7-3
j_call: TRBJ2-2
cdr3_aa: CASSLNTGDTGELFF
cdr3_nt: TGTGCCAGCAGCTTGAATACAGGGGACACCGGGGAGCTGTTTTTT